This entry features one T cell receptor beta chain sequence. What this receptor recognizes is not known. No base qualities exist here, and no much larger clone lies one base off it. From the germline V gene, CDR1 is MGHRA and CDR2 is YSYEKL. V is cut back by 5 bases and J by 4 bases, with 16 bases in the junction unmatched. Taken from cysteine to phenylalanine, the CDR3 has 17 residues. The only DNA kept is the CDR3, 51 bases in frame from the first base. At one collaborating source in Seattle, patients were enrolled during active infection and were followed longitudinally through the course of disease. Each collaborating institution followed its own protocols to collect whole blood in K2EDTA tubes. For TCRbeta analysis, collaborators shipped samples in one of three forms: frozen whole blood, isolated PBMCs, or DNA extracted from either of those sample types. TCRbeta CDR3 regions were amplified from genomic DNA by means of the immunoSEQ Assay, a bias-controlled multiplex PCR. The authors processed their data as follows. The number of nucleated cells in each sample was estimated by amplification of reference gene primers within the assay. To quantify the absolute abundance of each unique TCRbeta CDR3 rearrangement, sequence reads were collapsed and filtered. For each sample, productive Simpson clonality was calculated by taking the square root of Simpson's diversity index across productive rearrangements. TCRdb provides this immuneACCESS table in a form limited to in-frame rearrangements. Some clones are lacking; in checked studies, under half of them reflect an unresolved V gene, and why the rest are absent is not known. V and J calls and clone size are those listed in that table; D and trimming were worked out from the DNA. Recorded for this sample are 300,000 to 400,000 clones; almost 90% of them occurred a single time. Around 6.6% of the sample comes from the top ten.

The sample is drawn from a study of blood T cell repertoires in COVID-19 (dated by TCRdb to about 2020). Some background on the complete study: Collaborator samples came from the United States, Italy and Spain and covered acute and convalescent phases of COVID-19. The prospective study material was composed of cDNA or gDNA derived from T cells, B-cell-depleted T cells, or PBMCs. Subjects who had been exposed to COVID-19, were actively infected with it, or had recovered from it provided the deeply sampled blood TCRbeta repertoires that made up the dataset. The repertoires were released in a freely available public database meant as a resource for research on the immune response to SARS-CoV-2. The samples were drawn from the first 160 participants of the ongoing ImmuneRACE study and from 950 to 1,500 subjects provided by 6 global collaborators. The sample metadata nearly always contained a de-identified subject ID, COVID-19 status, age in years and sex. Where available, HLA class I and class II types were taken from metadata supplied by the sample provider and were not determined by assay-based typing. On the study overall, not on this receptor specifically: How much clinical and demographic metadata was included differed by source and by participant, and the metadata was provided uncurated.

Sequencing input: peripheral blood. This receptor was identified in a woman in her seventies with COVID-19, enrolled during active disease. In this chain, TRBV4-1 is recombined with TRBJ1-2, and 7 junctional nucleotides match TRBD1. The nucleotide sequence reads as follows: TGCGCCAGCAGCGTCCGGGACAGAGGAAATCTCATCTATGGCTACACCTTC. Translation gives CASSVRDRGNLIYGYTF.